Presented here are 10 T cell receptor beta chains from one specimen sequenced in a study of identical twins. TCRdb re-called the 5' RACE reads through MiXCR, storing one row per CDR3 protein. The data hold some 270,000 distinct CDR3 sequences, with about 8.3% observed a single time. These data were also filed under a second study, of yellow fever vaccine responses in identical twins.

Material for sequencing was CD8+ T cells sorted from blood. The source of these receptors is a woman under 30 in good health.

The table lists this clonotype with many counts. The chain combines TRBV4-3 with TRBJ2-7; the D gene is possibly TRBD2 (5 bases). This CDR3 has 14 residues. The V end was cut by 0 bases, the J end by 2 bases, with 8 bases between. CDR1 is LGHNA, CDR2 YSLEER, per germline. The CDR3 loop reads CASSQERVAYEQYF. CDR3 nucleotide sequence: TGCGCCAGCAGCCAAGAGCGGGTGGCCTACGAGCAGTACTTC.

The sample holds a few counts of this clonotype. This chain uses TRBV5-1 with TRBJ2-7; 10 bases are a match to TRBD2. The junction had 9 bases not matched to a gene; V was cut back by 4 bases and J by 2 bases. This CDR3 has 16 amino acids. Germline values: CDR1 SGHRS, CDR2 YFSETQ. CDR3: CASSVQGTSETYEQYF. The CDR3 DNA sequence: TGCGCCAGCAGCGTACAGGGGACTAGCGAGACCTACGAGCAGTACTTC.

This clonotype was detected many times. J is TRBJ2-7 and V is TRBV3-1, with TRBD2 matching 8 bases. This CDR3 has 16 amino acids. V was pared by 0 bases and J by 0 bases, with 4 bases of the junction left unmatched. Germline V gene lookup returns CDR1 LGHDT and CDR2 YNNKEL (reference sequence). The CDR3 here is CASSQDMSGSSYEQYF. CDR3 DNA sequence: TGTGCCAGCAGCCAAGATATGAGCGGGAGCTCCTACGAGCAGTACTTC.

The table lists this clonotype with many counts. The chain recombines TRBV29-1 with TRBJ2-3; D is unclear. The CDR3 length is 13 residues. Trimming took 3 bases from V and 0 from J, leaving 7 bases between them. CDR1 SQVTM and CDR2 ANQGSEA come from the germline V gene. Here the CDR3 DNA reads TGCAGCGTTGATGATCAGAGCACAGATACGCAGTATTTT. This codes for CSVDDQSTDTQYF.

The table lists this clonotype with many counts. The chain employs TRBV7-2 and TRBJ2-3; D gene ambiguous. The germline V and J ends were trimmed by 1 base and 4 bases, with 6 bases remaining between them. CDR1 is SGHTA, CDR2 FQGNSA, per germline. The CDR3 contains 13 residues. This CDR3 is CASSLVSADTQYF. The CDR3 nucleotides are TGTGCCAGCAGCTTAGTTTCGGCAGATACGCAGTATTTT.

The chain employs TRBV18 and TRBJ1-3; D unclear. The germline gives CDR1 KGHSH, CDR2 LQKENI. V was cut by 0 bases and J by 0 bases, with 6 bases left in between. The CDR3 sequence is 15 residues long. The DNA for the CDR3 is TGTGCCAGCTCACCACCAGCCTACTCTGGAAACACCATATATTTT. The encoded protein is CASSPPAYSGNTIYF. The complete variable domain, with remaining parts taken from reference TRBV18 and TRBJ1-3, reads NAGVMQNPRHLVRRRGQEARLRCSPMKGHSHVYWYRQLPEEGLKFMVYLQKENIIDESGMPKERFSAEFPKEGPSILRIQQVVRGDSAAYFCASSPPAYSGNTIYFGEGSWLTVV.

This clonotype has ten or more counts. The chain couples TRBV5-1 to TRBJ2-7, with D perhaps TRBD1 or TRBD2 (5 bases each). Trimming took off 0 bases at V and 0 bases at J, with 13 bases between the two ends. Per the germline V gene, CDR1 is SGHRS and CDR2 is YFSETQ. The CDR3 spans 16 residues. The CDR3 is CASSLDGTGSSYEQYF. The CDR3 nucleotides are TGCGCCAGCAGCTTGGATGGGACGGGAAGCTCCTACGAGCAGTACTTC.

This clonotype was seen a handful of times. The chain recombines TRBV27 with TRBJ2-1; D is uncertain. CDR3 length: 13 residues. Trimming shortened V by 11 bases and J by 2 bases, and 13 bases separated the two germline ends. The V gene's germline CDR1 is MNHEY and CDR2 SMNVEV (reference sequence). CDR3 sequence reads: CAVRPRAYNEQFF. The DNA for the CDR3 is TGTGCCGTCAGGCCCCGGGCCTACAATGAGCAGTTCTTC.

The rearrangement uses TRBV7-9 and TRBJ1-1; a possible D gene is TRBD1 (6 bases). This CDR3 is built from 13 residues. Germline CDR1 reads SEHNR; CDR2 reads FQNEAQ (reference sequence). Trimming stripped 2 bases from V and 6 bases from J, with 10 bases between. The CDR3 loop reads CASSLRGGAEAFF. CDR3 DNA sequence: TGTGCCAGCAGCTTAAGGGGGGGAGCTGAAGCTTTCTTT.

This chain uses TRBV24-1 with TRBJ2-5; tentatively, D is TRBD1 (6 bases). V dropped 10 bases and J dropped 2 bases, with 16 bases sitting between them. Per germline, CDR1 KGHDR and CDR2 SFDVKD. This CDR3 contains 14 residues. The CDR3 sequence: CATQQGHIQETQYF. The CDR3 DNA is TGTGCCACGCAACAGGGTCATATACAAGAGACCCAGTACTTC.